This T cell receptor beta chain was captured in a study of tumor and adjacent non-tumor tissue in lung cancer. Study as a whole: The cohort had 12 adenocarcinoma, a couple of squamous cell and 1 small cell patients. On average, productive TCRbeta reads reached roughly 4.2 million per sample.

The table lists this clonotype with a few counts. The antigen remains unidentified. A junction boundary mismatches the germline segment, possibly from a read error. Study-wide findings and caveats: In normal lung, the top 100 clones were significantly more dominant than in tumor. Tumor tissue had significantly higher TCR diversity than normal lung.

TCRbeta libraries were built with three rounds of nested PCR, modified from ARM-PCR. TCRdb independently ran MiXCR on the multiplex PCR reads; one entry per CDR3 protein. The repertoire holds some 120,000 distinct CDR3 sequences, with around three fifths as singletons. CDR1 MNHEY and CDR2 SVGAGI come from the germline V gene. CDR3 length: 13 amino acids. The template was RNA from unsorted bulk tissue. The source of this sequence is a man younger than 40 with non-small cell lung cancer. The specimen sequenced was lung tumor tissue. The chain links TRBV6-5 to TRBJ1-2, with 7 bases that match TRBD1. The CDR3 loop is CVSREGGDYGYTF. For the CDR3, the DNA is TGTGTCAGCAGGGAAGGGGGCGACTATGGCTACACCTTC.